Following are 16 T cell receptor beta chains from one sample sequenced in a study of breast tumors, draining lymph nodes, adjacent tissues. TCRdb passed the multiplex PCR reads through MiXCR, listing each CDR3 protein once. The repertoire consists of some 170,000 distinct CDR3 sequences, with approximately 33% occurring once and the leading ten covering 3% to 4.5%. Breast cancer patients provided tissue from their axillary draining lymph nodes. Sequencing was performed on axillary lymph node tissue. These receptors all stem from a female donor with breast cancer. Some clones in this sample may be carry-over from other donors' samples.

This clonotype was detected many times. The chain couples TRBV5-4 to TRBJ2-2; a weak D match, TRBD2 (6 bases). The CDR3 length is 15 residues. Germline V gene lookup returns CDR1 SGHNT and CDR2 YYREEE (reference sequence). The V end lost 0 bases, the J end lost 0 bases, and 6 bases lay between the germline ends. CDR3 protein: CASSLGLANTGELFF. The CDR3 DNA is TGTGCCAGCAGCTTGGGACTAGCGAACACCGGGGAGCTGTTTTTT.

This clonotype was observed many times. The rearrangement joins TRBV7-7 to TRBJ2-3; D gene ambiguous. CDR3 length equals 13 residues. CDR1 SSHAT and CDR2 FNYEAQ come from the germline V gene (reference sequence). CDR3 loop: CATPSACNDTQYF. CDR3 bases: TGTGCTACCCCCTCGGCGTGCAACGATACGCAGTATTTT. Filled out from reference TRBV7-7 and TRBJ2-3, the complete variable domain reads GAGVSQSPRYKVTKRGQDVTLRCDPISSHATLYWYQQALGQGPEFLTYFNYEAQPDKSGLPSDRFSAERPEGSISTLTIQRTEQRDSAMYRCATPSACNDTQYFGPGTRLTVL.

This clonotype was detected ten times or more. The chain couples TRBV24-1 to TRBJ1-5; D is perhaps TRBD1 (6 bases). Trimming removed 10 bases at V and 6 bases at J, with 15 bases between. CDR3 size: 13 residues. The germline V gene has CDR1 KGHDR and CDR2 SFDVKD. The CDR3 protein is CATRGGAGQPQHF. The CDR3, as DNA: TGTGCCACTAGGGGGGGGGCCGGTCAGCCCCAGCATTTT.

About this clonotype: A much larger clone sits a single nucleotide away, making a read error possible. This chain links TRBV3-1 with TRBJ2-3, with D tentatively TRBD2 (7 bases). Germline V gene lookup returns CDR1 LGHDT and CDR2 YNNKEL (reference sequence). This CDR3 spans 15 amino acids. The CDR3 reads CPSNLGGANTDTQYF. The CDR3 nucleotides read TGTCCCAGCAATTTAGGGGGGGCAAACACAGATACGCAGTATTTT.

To note about this clonotype: Since a much larger clone is just one base distant, this may be a read error. The CDR3 sequence is CASSFGRGRGYTF. The CDR3 DNA is TGTGCCAGCAGTTTTGGACGGGGAAGGGGCTACACCTTC. The V call is TRBV27, the J call TRBJ1-2, with D hard to call. The CDR3 has 13 amino acids. Per germline, CDR1 MNHEY and CDR2 SMNVEV (reference sequence). The V end lost 3 bases, the J end lost 8 bases, and 13 bases lay between the germline ends.

CDR3 DNA: TGCGCCAGCAGCCAACTCGTCGGGGCGACCGGTTTCTTT. Protein product: CASSQLVGATGFF. The rearrangement links TRBV4-1 to TRBJ1-1; D is perhaps TRBD1 (5 bases). Per the germline V gene, CDR1 is MGHRA and CDR2 is YSYEKL. V was shortened by 2 bases and J by 13 bases, with 17 bases between the two germline ends. The CDR3 extends over 13 amino acids.

The chain carries TRBV6-5 and TRBJ2-5; 8 positions agree with TRBD1. Germline lookup yields CDR1 MNHEY and CDR2 SVGAGI. The CDR3 runs to 16 residues. V gave up 3 bases and J gave up 2 bases; unmatched junction bases: 8. The CDR3: CASSYVRGLMQETQYF. The CDR3 DNA follows: TGTGCCAGCAGTTATGTCAGGGGGCTTATGCAAGAGACCCAGTACTTC.

This clonotype showed up many times. V is TRBV20-1 and J is TRBJ2-6; 7 bases are a match to TRBD1. The V segment lost 3 bases and the J segment 2 bases; nucleotides outside the gene matches: 4. This CDR3 has 15 residues. Germline values: CDR1 DFQATT, CDR2 SNEGSKA (reference sequence). CDR3 sequence: CSASEGGAGANVLTF. CDR3 DNA sequence: TGCAGTGCTAGTGAAGGGGGCGCTGGGGCCAACGTCCTGACTTTC.

The gene calls are TRBV11-3 and TRBJ1-2, with no clear D. The CDR3 is 13 amino acids. V was clipped by 2 bases and J by 8 bases, with 12 bases between them. From germline, CDR1 is SGHNT and CDR2 YENEEA. Here the CDR3 DNA reads TGTGCCAGCAGCTTAAGGAACTTGGGGGGCTACACCTTC. Its translation: CASSLRNLGGYTF.

The J gene is TRBJ2-7, the V gene TRBV7-9; D is unresolved. Germline values: CDR1 SEHNR, CDR2 FQNEAQ (reference sequence). CDR3 length: 11 amino acids. The germline V and J ends were trimmed by 4 bases and 6 bases, with 7 bases remaining between them. The CDR3 is CASSSPGEQYF. CDR3 DNA: TGTGCCAGCAGCTCTCCGGGCGAGCAGTACTTC. The entire variable domain, with the rest obtained from reference TRBV7-9 and TRBJ2-7, is as follows: DTGVSQNPRHKITKRGQNVTFRCDPISEHNRLYWYRQTLGQGPEFLTYFQNEAQLEKSRLLSDRFSAERPKGSFSTLEIQRTEQGDSAMYLCASSSPGEQYFGPGTRLTVT.

This chain links TRBV6-2 or TRBV6-3 with TRBJ2-7, with 9 positions matching TRBD2. This CDR3 has 18 residues. Unmatched junction bases numbered 12, after V lost 2 bases and J lost 1 base. Germline V lookup: CDR1 MNHEY, CDR2 SVGEGT. CDR3 region: CASSYNLAGRQFSYEQYF. DNA of the CDR3: TGTGCCAGCAGTTACAATCTAGCGGGACGCCAGTTTTCCTACGAGCAGTACTTC.

The table lists this clonotype with many counts. The chain uses TRBV7-3 and TRBJ2-1; D possibly corresponds to TRBD2 (6 bases). Per the germline V gene, CDR1 is SGHTA and CDR2 is FQGTGA. The CDR3 is made up of 19 amino acids. V was pared by 1 base and J by 5 bases, with 24 bases between. CDR3 DNA: TGTGCCAGCAGCTTAATTCGCGGGGACGTCCCGGGACGGAACAATGAGCAGTTCTTC. Protein sequence: CASSLIRGDVPGRNNEQFF.

The chain carries TRBV19 and TRBJ2-2; D possibly corresponds to TRBD1 (5 bases). Looked up from germline, CDR1 is LNHDA and CDR2 is SQIVND (reference sequence). V dropped 11 bases and J dropped 0 bases, with 13 bases sitting between them. The CDR3 is made up of 14 amino acids. This chain's CDR3 is CAPQGCANTGELFF. CDR3 bases: TGTGCCCCCCAGGGCTGTGCGAACACCGGGGAGCTGTTTTTT.

This clonotype was picked up a small number of times. The chain employs TRBV6-6 and TRBJ1-5, with D possibly matching TRBD1 (6 bases). CDR3 size: 15 residues. Trimming took 3 bases from V and 1 from J, leaving 10 bases between them. Germline loops: CDR1 MNHNY, CDR2 SVGAGI (reference sequence). The CDR3 spells CASSYMGASNQPQHF. DNA for the CDR3: TGTGCCAGCAGTTATATGGGGGCCAGCAATCAGCCCCAGCATTTT.

About this clonotype: The conserved phenylalanine or tryptophan is not found at the CDR3 terminus, so this likely reflects a read error. The genes are TRBV24-1 and TRBJ1-5, with D unresolved. Per germline, CDR1 KGHDR and CDR2 SFDVKD. Trimming left V 4 bases short and J 8 bases short, with 8 bases between. The CDR3 length is 12 residues. CDR3 region: CATSDRMEPQHS. The CDR3 region has the DNA TGTGCCACCAGTGACCGGATGGAGCCCCAGCATTCT.

The chain couples TRBV19 to TRBJ1-5; the D is unclear. The CDR3 spans 13 residues. Germline-derived CDR1 and CDR2 are LNHDA and SQIVND (reference sequence). V was clipped by 6 bases and J by 11 bases, with 17 bases between them. The CDR3, as DNA: TGTGCCAGTAGCGCCCCCAGTGAAGAGACCCAGCATTTT. Its translation is CASSAPSEETQHF.